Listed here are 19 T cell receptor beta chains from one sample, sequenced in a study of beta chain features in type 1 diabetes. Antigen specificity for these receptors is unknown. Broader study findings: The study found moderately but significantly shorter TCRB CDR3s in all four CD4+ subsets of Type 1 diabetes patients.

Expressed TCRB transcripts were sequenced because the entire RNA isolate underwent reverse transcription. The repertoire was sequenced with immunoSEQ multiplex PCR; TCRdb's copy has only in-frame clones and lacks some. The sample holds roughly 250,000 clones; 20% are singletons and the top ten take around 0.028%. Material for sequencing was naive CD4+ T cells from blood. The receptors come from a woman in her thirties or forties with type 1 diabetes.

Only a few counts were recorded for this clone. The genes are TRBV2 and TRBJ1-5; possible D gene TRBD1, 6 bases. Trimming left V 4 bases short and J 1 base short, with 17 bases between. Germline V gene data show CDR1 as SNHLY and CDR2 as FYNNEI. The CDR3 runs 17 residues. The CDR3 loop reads CASSVLGSGDSNQPQHF. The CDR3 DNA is TGTGCCAGCAGTGTTTTGGGGTCAGGGGACAGCAATCAGCCCCAGCATTTT.

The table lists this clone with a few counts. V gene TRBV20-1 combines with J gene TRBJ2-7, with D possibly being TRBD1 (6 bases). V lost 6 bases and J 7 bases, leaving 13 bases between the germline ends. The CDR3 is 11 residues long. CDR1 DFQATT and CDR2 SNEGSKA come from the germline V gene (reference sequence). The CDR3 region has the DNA TGCAGTGCAGTGGCAGGGGAAGAGCAGTACTTC. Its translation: CSAVAGEEQYF.

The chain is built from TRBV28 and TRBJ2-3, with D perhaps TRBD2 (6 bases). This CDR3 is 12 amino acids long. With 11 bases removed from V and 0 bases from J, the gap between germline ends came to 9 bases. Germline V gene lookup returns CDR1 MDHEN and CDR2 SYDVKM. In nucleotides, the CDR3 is TGTGCCGCTAGCGCAAGCACAGATACGCAGTATTTT. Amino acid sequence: CAASASTDTQYF.

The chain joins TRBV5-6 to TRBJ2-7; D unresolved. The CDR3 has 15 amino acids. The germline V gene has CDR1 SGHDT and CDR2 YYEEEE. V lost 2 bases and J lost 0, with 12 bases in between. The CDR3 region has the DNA TGTGCCAGCAGCTTTGGGCCCTTGAGCTCCTACGAGCAGTACTTC. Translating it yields CASSFGPLSSYEQYF.

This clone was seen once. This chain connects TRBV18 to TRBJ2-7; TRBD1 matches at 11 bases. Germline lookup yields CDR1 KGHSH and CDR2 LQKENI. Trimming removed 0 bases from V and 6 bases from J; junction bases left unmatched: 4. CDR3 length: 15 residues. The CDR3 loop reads CASSPPGQGAGEQYF. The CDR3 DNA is TGTGCCAGCTCACCACCAGGACAGGGGGCGGGCGAGCAGTACTTC.

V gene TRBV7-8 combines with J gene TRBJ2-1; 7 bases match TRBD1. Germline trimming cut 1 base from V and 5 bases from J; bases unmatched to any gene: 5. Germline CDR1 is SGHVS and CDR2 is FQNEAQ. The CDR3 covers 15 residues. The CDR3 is CASSLGFQGDNEQFF. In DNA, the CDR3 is TGTGCCAGCAGCTTAGGGTTCCAGGGGGACAATGAGCAGTTCTTC.

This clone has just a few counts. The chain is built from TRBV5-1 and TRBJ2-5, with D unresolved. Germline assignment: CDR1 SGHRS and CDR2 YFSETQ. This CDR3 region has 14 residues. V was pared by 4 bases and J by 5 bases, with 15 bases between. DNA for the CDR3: TGCGCCAGCAGCCCGACAACTCCGCCGGAGACCCAGTACTTC. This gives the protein CASSPTTPPETQYF. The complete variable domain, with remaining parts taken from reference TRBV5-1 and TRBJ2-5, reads KAGVTQTPRYLIKTRGQQVTLSCSPISGHRSVSWYQQTPGQGLQFLFEYFSETQRNKGNFPGRFSGRQFSNSRSEMNVSTLELGDSALYLCASSPTTPPETQYFGPGTRLLVL.

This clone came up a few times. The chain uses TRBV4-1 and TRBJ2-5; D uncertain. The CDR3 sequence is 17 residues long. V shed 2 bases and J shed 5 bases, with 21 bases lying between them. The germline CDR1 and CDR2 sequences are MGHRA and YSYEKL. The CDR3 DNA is TGCGCCAGCAGCCAATCGACAACCTCCCAGGCGTGGGAGACCCAGTACTTC. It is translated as CASSQSTTSQAWETQYF.

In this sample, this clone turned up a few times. The CDR3 DNA follows: TGCGCCAGCAGACGGCAGGGAGGGAATGAGCAGTTCTTC. This encodes CASRRQGGNEQFF. The chain recombines TRBV4-3 with TRBJ2-1; TRBD2 matches at 7 bases. The CDR3 is made up of 13 amino acids. Losses at the gene ends were 6 bases for V and 7 bases for J; bases not matched to a gene: 6. CDR1 and CDR2 from the germline V gene are LGHNA and YSLEER.

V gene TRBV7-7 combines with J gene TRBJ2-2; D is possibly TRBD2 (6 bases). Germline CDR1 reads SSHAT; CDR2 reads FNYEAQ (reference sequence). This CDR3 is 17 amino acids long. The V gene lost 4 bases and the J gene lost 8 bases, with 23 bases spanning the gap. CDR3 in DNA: TGTGCCAGCAGCTGCACTAACTCGGGGACTTTCGTAGGGGAGCTGTTTTTT. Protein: CASSCTNSGTFVGELFF.

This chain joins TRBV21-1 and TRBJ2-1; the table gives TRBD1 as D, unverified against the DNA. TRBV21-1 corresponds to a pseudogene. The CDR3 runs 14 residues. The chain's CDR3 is CASTTGSSYNEQFF. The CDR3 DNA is TGTGCCAGCACCACAGGGAGCTCCTACAATGAGCAGTTCTTC.

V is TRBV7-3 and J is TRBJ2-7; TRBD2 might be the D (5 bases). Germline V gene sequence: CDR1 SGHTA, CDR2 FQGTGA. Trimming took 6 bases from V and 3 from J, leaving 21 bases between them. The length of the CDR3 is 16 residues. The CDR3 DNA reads TGTGCCAGCAGGGAAACAGCCGTCAGAGGGTTCTACGAGCAGTACTTC. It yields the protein CASRETAVRGFYEQYF.

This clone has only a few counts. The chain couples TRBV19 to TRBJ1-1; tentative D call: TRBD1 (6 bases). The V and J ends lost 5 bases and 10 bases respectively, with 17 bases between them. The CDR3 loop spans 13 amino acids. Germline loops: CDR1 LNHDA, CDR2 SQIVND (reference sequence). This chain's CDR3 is CASSSRGIGVAFF. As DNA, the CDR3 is TGTGCCAGTAGTTCCAGGGGAATCGGTGTAGCTTTCTTT.

CDR3 protein: CASSPSQVGNTEAFF. DNA of the CDR3: TGTGCCAGCTCACCATCCCAGGTTGGGAACACTGAAGCTTTCTTT. The chain carries TRBV18 and TRBJ1-1; D not resolved. The V end was cut by 2 bases, the J end by 1 base, with 11 bases between. This CDR3 is built from 15 residues. CDR1 KGHSH and CDR2 LQKENI come from the germline V gene.

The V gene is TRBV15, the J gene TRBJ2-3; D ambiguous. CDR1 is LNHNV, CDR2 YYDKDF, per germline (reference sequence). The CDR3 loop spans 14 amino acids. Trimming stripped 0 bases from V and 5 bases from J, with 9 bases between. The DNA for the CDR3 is TGTGCCACCAGCAGAGATCCCGGCGGAGATACGCAGTATTTT. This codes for CATSRDPGGDTQYF.

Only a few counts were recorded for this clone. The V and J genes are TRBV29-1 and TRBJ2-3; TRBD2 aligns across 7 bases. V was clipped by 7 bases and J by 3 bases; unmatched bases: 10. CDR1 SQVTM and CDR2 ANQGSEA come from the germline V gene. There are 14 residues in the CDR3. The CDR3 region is CSGVGGSGTDTQYF. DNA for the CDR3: TGCAGCGGGGTCGGGGGGAGTGGGACAGATACGCAGTATTTT.

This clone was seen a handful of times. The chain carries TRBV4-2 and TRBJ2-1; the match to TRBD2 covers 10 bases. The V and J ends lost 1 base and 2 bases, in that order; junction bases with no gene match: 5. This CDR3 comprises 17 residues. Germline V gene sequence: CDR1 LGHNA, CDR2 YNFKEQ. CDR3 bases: TGTGCCAGCAGCCAAGGCTCCGGGACTAGCGCCTACAATGAGCAGTTCTTC. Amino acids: CASSQGSGTSAYNEQFF.

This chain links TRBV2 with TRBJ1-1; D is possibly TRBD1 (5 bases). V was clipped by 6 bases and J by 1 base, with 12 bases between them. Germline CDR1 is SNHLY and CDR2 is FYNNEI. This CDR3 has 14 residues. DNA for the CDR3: TGTGCCAGCAGCCAGGACGGGGGGAACACTGAAGCTTTCTTT. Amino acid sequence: CASSQDGGNTEAFF.

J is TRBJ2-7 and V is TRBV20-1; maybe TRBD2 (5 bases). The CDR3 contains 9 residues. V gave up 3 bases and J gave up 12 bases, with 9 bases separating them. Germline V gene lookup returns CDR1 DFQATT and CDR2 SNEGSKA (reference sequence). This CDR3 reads CSASEGSYF. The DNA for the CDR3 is TGCAGTGCTAGCGAGGGTTCGTACTTC.